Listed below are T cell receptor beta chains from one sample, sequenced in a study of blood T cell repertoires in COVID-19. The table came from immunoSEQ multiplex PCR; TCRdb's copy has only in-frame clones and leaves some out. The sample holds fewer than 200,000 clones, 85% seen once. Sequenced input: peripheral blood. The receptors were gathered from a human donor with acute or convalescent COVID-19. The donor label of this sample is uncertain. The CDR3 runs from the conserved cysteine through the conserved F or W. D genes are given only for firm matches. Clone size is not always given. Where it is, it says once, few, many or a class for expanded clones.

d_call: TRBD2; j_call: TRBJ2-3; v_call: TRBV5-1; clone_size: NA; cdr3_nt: TGCGCCAGCAGCTTGGCGGGGGGGCCACCAGATACGCAGTATTTT; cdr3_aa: CASSLAGGPPDTQYF
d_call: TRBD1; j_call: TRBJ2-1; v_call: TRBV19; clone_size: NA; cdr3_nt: TGTGCCAGTGAAACCGGGACAGGGGGCAATGAGCAGTTCTTC; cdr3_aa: CASETGTGGNEQFF
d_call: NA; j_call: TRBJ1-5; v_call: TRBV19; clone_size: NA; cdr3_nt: TGTGCCAGTAGTATAGGACAGTGGGGCAATCAGCCCCAGCATTTT; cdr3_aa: CASSIGQWGNQPQHF
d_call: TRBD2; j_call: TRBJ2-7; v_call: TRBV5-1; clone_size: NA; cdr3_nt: TGCGCCAGCAGCTACGGGGGGAGGATCTACGAGCAGTACTTC; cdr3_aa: CASSYGGRIYEQYF
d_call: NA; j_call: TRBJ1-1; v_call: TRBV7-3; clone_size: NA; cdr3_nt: TGTGCCAGCAGCCGCGACAGAACGAACACTGAAGCTTTCTTT; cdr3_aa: CASSRDRTNTEAFF
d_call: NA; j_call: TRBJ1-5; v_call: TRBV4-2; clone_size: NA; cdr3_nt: TGTGCCAGCAGCCAAAGGCAGGGCAATCAGCCCCAGCATTTT; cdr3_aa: CASSQRQGNQPQHF
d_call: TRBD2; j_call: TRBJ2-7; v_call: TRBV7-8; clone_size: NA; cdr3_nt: TGTGCCAGCAGCACTAAGCGGGGTAGCCACGAGCAGTACTTC; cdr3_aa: CASSTKRGSHEQYF
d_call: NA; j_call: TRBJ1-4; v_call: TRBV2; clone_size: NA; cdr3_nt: TGTGCCAGCAAACCGGCGCAGGGGTCGGGAAAACTGTTTTTT; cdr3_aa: CASKPAQGSGKLFF
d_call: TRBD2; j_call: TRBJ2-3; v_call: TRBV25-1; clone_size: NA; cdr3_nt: TGTGCCAGCAGTGAAGGCGGGCTAGCGGGGGGGCGTACAGATACGCAGTATTTT; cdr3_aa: CASSEGGLAGGRTDTQYF
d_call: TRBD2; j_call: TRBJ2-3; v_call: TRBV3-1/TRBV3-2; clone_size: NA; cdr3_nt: TGTGCCAGCAGCCCATTAAGCCTAGGACTAGCGGGAGGAGATACGCAGTATTTT; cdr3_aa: CASSPLSLGLAGGDTQYF
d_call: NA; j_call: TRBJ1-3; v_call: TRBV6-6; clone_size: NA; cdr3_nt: TGTGCCAGCTTCACACCAGGAAACACCATATATTTT; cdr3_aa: CASFTPGNTIYF
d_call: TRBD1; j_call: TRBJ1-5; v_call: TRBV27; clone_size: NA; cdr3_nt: TGTGCCAGCAGTCGGACAGGGGTCAATCAGCCCCAGCATTTT; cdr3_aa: CASSRTGVNQPQHF
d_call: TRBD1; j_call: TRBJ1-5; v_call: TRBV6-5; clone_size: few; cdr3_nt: TGTGCCAGCAGTTACTCTGGACAGGGAGGTCAGCCCCAGCATTTT; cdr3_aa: CASSYSGQGGQPQHF
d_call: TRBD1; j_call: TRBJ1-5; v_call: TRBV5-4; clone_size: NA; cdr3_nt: TGTGCCAGCAGCCGACAGGGGGCCCTGGGCAATCAGCCCCAGCATTTT; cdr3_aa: CASSRQGALGNQPQHF
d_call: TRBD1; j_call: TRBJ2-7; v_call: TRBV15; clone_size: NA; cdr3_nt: TGTGCCACCAGCACTTCCGGGACAGCTTACTACGAGCAGTACTTC; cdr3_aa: CATSTSGTAYYEQYF
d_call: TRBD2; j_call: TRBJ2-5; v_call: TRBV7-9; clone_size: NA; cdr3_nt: TGTGCCAGCCGCTCTCTCCGGGACTACACCCAAGAGACCCAGTACTTC; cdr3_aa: CASRSLRDYTQETQYF
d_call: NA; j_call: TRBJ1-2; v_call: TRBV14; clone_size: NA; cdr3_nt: TGTGCCAGCAGCCAAGCCGAGAGAAACTATGGCTACACCTTC; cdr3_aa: CASSQAERNYGYTF
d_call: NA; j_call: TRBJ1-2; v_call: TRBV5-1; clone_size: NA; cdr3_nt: TGCGCCAGCAGTCTCGACATCTACTATGGCTACACCTTC; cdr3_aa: CASSLDIYYGYTF
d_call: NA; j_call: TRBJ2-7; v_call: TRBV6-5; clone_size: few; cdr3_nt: TGTGCCAGCAGTTACACAGAAAACTACGAGCAGTACTTC; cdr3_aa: CASSYTENYEQYF
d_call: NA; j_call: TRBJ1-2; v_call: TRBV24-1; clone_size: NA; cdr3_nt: TGTGCCACCAGTGACCGACAGCGAGATGGCTACACCTTC; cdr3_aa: CATSDRQRDGYTF
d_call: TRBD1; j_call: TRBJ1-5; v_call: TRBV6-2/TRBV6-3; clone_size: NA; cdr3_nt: TGTGCCAGCAGCGACCACTCCGGGACAGGGCGATATAGCAATCAGCCCCAGCATTTT; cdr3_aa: CASSDHSGTGRYSNQPQHF